The clone carrying this T cell receptor (beta chain) occurred a few times. Its antigen remains unidentified. Authors of the study amplified TCR beta CDR3 regions from RNA transcripts. First-round RT-PCR with HTBI primers amplified the TCR CDR3 region. Using its own MiXCR run on the multiplex PCR reads, TCRdb lists one record per CDR3 protein. The sample lists 350,000 to 450,000 distinct CDR3 sequences; roughly 15% were seen once. The CDR3 covers 13 residues. Germline CDR1 is MNHNY and CDR2 is SVGAGI (reference sequence). Trimming shortened V by 2 bases and J by 7 bases, and 9 bases separated the two germline ends. The data belong to a study of T cells in Graves' hyperthyroidism and ophthalmopathy. General study results and limits: Progression to ophthalmopathy was predicted a median of roughly 6.6 months early.

The rearrangement uses TRBV6-6 and TRBJ2-1; D not resolved. This TCR was sampled from a woman in her thirties with Graves' hyperthyroidism that later progressed to Graves' ophthalmopathy. The sequencing sample was made of blood. CDR3 nucleotides: TGTGCCAGCAGTTACAATTCCGGAAATGAGCAGTTCTTC. It encodes CASSYNSGNEQFF.